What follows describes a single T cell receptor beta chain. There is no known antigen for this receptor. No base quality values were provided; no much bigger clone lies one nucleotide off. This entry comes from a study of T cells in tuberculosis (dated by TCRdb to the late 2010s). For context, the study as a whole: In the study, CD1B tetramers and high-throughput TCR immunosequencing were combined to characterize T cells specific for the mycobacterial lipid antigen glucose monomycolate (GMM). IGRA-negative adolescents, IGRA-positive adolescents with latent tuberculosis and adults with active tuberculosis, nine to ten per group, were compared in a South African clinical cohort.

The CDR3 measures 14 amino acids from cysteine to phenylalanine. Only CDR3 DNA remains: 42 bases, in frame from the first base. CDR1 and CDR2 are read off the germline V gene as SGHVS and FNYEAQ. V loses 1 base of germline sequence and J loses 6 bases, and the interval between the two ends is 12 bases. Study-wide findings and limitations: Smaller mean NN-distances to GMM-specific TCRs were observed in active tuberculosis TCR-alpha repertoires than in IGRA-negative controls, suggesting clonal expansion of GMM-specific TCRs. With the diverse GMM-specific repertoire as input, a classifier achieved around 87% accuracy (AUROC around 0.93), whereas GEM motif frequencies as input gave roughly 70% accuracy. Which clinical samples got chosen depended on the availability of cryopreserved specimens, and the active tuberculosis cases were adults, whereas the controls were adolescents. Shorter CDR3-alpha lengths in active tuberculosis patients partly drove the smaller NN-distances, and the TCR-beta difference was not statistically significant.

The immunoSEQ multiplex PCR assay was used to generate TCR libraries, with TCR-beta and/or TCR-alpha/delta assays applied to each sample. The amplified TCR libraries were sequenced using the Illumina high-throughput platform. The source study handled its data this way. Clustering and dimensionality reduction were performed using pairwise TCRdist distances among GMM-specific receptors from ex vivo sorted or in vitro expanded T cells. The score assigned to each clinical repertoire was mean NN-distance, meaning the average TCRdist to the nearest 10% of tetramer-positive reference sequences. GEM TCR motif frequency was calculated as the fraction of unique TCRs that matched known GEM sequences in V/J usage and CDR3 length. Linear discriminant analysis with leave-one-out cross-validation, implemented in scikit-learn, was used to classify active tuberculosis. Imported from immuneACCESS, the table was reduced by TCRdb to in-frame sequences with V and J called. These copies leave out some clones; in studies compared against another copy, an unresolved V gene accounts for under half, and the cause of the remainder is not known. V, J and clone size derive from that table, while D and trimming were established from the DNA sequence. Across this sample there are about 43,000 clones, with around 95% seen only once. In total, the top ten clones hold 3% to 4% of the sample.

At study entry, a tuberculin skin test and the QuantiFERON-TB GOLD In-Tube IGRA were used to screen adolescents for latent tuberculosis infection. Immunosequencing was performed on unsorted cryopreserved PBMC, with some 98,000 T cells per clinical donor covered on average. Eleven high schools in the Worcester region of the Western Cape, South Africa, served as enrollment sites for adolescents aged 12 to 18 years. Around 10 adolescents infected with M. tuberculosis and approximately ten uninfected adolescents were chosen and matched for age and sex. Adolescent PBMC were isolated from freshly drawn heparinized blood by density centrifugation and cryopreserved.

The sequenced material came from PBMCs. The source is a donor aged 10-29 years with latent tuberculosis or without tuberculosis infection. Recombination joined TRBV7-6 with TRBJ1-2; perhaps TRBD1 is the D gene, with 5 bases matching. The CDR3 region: CASSLGEGLHGYTF. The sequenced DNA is TGTGCCAGCAGCTTAGGCGAGGGACTACATGGCTACACCTTC.